This T cell receptor (beta chain) was found in a study of blood T cells in healthy people across ages. Germline CDR1 reads SGHAT; CDR2 reads FQNNGV. The CDR3 has 15 residues. With 4 bases removed from V and 4 bases from J, the gap between germline ends came to 17 bases. The authors ran a second PCR of about 6 to 11 cycles using a sample-barcoded 5' primer and a J-beta primer mix. CDR3-containing paired-end reads numbered at least 2.5 million in each sample. TCRdb redid the calling of the 5' RACE reads with MiXCR, one entry per CDR3 protein. In the table there are hundreds of thousands of distinct CDR3 sequences, under 55% of which are singletons. Study-level points and caveats: Investigators viewed diversity estimates from one million T cells as underestimates, the study reported.

Each donor was a healthy Caucasian individual from Russia, aged roughly 6 to 95. Of note for this clonotype: Its antigen is as yet unknown.

The material sequenced was blood. This clonotype originated in a man aged 55 to 70 in good health. The chain couples TRBV11-2 to TRBJ2-7; D is perhaps TRBD1 or TRBD2 (5 bases each). The CDR3 sequence is CASSYPGALVYEQYF. CDR3 in DNA: TGTGCCAGCAGCTATCCCGGGGCCTTGGTATACGAGCAGTACTTC.